This T cell receptor beta chain was obtained from a study of T cell responses to AZD1222 COVID-19 vaccine. Study-wide results and caveats: Without day 14 samples, only post-peak T cell repertoires were studied. Most donors were white British, females outnumbered males, and clonal diversity was possibly underestimated. Variant regions that are unmutated are reportedly the target of nearly half of spike-specific TCRs. Recipients of AZD1222 seropositive at baseline numbered only six or seven.

There are 13 residues in the CDR3. Trimming stripped 0 bases from V and 4 bases from J, with 6 bases between. Germline loops: CDR1 GTSNPN, CDR2 SVGIG (reference sequence). On this clone itself: What it binds is unknown. This CDR3 is also generated by other DNA sequences in the sample.

Profiling relied on immunoSEQ multiplex PCR, and the TCRdb table lists in-frame clones only, not all of them. Among fewer than 200,000 clones listed, about 91% were seen once. The sequences come from peripheral blood, collected on day 0 of AZD1222 vaccination. The chain has TRBV30 and TRBJ2-2; a weak D match, TRBD2 (6 bases). This clonotype originated in an adult in good health. CDR3 protein: CAWSVGGTGELFF. The CDR3 nucleotides read TGTGCCTGGAGTGTCGGGGGCACCGGGGAGCTGTTTTTT. The full variable domain, rest sourced from reference TRBV30 and TRBJ2-2, is SQTIHQWPATLVQPVGSPLSLECTVEGTSNPNLYWYRQAAGRGLQLLFYSVGIGQISSEVPQNLSASRPQDRQFILSSKKLLLSDSGFYLCAWSVGGTGELFFGEGSRLTVL.